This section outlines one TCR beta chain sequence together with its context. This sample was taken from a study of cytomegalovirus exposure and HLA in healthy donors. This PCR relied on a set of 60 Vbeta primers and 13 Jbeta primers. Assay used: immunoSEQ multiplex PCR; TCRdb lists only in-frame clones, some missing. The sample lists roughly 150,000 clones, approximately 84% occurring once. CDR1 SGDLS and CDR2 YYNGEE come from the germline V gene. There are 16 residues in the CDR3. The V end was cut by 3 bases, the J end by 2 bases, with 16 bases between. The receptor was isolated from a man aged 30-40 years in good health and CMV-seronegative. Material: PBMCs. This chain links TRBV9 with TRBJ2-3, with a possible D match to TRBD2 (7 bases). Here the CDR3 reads CASSAAGRGPTDTQYF. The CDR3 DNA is TGTGCCAGCAGCGCCGCCGGGCGGGGGCCCACAGATACGCAGTATTTT.